This T cell receptor (beta chain) was captured by sequencing in a study of regulatory T cells in long-lasting Graves disease. Across the whole study: Persistent cases were those of Graves' disease that involved over 5 years of antithyroid drugs with positive TSH receptor antibodies.

Arm-PCR of CDR3 regions and iRepertoire HTBI primers were used to build TCR beta libraries. TCRdb used MiXCR to reprocess the multiplex PCR reads, holding one entry per CDR3 protein. The sample lists 650,000 to 700,000 distinct CDR3 sequences, around 30% occurring once. Regarding the study as a whole: Among samples with persistent disease, TRBV28, TRBJ1-2 and TRBJ2-5 were favored. Graves' patients with persistent disease showed TCR diversity lower than patients newly diagnosed.

This clonotype occurred a few times. Antigen specificity is unknown. The CDR3 has 15 residues. V gave up 5 bases and J gave up 1 base; unmatched junction bases: 7. The V gene's germline CDR1 is SGHAT and CDR2 FQNNGV. Time point specified: persistent/refractory GD, antithyroid drugs over 5 years with positive TRAb. The TCR library was prepared using RNA isolated from PBMCs. This TCR was sampled from a female donor with Graves disease. The sample here was peripheral blood mononuclear cells (PBMCs), taken when the disease was refractory, from a patient treated with antithyroid drugs. This chain joins TRBV11-2 and TRBJ2-7; 8 bases are shared with TRBD1. CDR3 protein: CASSTTGTGSYEQYF. The CDR3, as DNA: TGTGCCAGCAGCACCACCGGGACAGGTTCCTACGAGCAGTACTTC.